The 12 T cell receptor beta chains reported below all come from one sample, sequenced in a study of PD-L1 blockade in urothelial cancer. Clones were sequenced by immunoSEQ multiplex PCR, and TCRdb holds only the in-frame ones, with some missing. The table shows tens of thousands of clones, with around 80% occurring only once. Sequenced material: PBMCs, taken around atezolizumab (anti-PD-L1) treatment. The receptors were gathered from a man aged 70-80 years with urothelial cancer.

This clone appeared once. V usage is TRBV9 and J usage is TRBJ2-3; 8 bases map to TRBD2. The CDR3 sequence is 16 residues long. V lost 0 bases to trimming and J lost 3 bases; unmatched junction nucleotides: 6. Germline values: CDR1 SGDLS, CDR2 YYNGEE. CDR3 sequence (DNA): TGTGCCAGCAGCGTAGCTTGGGGACTAGAGACAGATACGCAGTATTTT. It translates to CASSVAWGLETDTQYF.

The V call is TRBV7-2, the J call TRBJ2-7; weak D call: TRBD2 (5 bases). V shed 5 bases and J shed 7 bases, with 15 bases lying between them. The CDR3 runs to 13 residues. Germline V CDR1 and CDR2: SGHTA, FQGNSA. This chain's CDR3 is CASSPTRTSEQYF. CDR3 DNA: TGTGCCAGCAGCCCCACTAGAACCTCTGAGCAGTACTTC.

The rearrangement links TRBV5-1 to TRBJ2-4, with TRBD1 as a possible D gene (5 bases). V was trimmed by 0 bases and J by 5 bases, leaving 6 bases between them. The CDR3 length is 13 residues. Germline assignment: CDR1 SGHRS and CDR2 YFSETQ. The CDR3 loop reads CASSLGQQNIQYF. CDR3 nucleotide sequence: TGCGCCAGCAGCTTGGGACAGCAAAACATTCAGTACTTC.

In DNA form, the CDR3 reads TGTGCCTGGAACGGGACTCCGAGGGGTGAAAAACTGTTTTTT. Its translation: CAWNGTPRGEKLFF. The chain carries TRBV30 and TRBJ1-4; possible D gene TRBD1, 5 bases. The CDR3 length is 14 residues. The germline V and J ends were trimmed by 4 bases and 7 bases, with 16 bases remaining between them. Looked up from germline, CDR1 is GTSNPN and CDR2 is SVGIG (reference sequence).

CDR3 sequence reads: CASSSFSGRYEQYF. CDR3 in DNA: TGTGCCAGCAGCTCCTTTAGCGGGAGGTACGAGCAGTACTTC. The chain uses TRBV5-8 and TRBJ2-7, with TRBD2 matching over 10 bases. Germline CDR1 SGHTS, CDR2 YDEGEE. The J segment lost 4 bases and the V segment lost 3 bases, leaving 4 bases of the junction unmatched. This CDR3 is 14 amino acids long.

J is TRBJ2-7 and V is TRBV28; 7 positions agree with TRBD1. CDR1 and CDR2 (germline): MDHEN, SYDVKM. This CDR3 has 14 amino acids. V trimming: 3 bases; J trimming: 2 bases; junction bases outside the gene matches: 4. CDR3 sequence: CASSFYRGAYEQYF. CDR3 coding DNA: TGTGCCAGCAGTTTCTACAGGGGCGCCTACGAGCAGTACTTC.

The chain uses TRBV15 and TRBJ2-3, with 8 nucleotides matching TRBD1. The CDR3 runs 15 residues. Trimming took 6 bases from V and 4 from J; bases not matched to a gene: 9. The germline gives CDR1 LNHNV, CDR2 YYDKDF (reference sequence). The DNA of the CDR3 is TGTGCCACCAGGACAGACAGGGGCGGTCCAGATACGCAGTATTTT. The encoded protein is CATRTDRGGPDTQYF. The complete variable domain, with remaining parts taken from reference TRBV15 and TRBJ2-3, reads DAMVIQNPRYQVTQFGKPVTLSCSQTLNHNVMYWYQQKSSQAPKLLFHYYDKDFNNEADTPDNFQSRRPNTSFCFLDIRSPGLGDTAMYLCATRTDRGGPDTQYFGPGTRLTVL.

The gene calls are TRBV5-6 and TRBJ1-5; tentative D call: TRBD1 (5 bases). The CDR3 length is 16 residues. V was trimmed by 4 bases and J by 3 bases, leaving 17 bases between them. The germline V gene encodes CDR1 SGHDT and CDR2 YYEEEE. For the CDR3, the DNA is TGTGCCAGCAGCGGGCCCGGGGGGGGTGACAATCAGCCCCAGCATTTT. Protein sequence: CASSGPGGGDNQPQHF.

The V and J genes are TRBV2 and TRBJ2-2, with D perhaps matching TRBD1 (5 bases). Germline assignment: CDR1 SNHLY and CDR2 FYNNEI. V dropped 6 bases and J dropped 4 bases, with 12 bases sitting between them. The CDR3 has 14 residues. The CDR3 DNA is TGTGCCAGCAGCCTCAGACAGTTCACCGGGGAGCTGTTTTTT. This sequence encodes CASSLRQFTGELFF.

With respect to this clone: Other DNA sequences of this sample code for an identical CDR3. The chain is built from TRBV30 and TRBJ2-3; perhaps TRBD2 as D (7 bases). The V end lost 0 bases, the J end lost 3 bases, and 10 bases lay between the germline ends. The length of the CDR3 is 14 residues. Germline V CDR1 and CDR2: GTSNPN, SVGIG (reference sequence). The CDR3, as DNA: TGTGCCTGGAGTGTAGGGGGGGGAACAGATACGCAGTATTTT. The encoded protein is CAWSVGGGTDTQYF.

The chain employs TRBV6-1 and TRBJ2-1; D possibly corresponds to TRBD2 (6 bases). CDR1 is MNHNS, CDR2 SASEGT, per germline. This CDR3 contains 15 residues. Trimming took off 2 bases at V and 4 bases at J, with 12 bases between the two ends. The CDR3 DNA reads TGTGCCAGCAGTGAATTGGGCGGGGCTTACAATGAGCAGTTCTTC. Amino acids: CASSELGGAYNEQFF.

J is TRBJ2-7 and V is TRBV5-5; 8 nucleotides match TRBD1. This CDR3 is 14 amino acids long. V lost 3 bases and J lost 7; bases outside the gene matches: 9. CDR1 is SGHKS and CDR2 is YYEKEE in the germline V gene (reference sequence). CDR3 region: CASSSDRGGGEQYF. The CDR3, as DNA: TGTGCCAGCAGCTCCGACAGGGGTGGCGGGGAGCAGTACTTC.